A single sample gave rise to the 11 T cell receptor beta chains below, sequenced in a study of vaccination and CD4 T cells after COVID-19. Sequenced with the Oncomine TCR Beta short-read assay was DNA taken from cultured CD4+ T cells. One entry per CDR3 protein results from TCRdb running MiXCR on the PCR reads. The table shows 13,000 or so distinct CDR3 sequences, with around half occurring only once. Regarding treatment: approximately nine-day PBMC culture with coronavirus spike peptide pools or control peptides (ViraFEST assay). No antigen is known for these receptors. Sequencing was done on a sample of CD4+ T cells from blood, cultured in vitro. The receptors here all came from a human donor who had recovered from COVID-19.

The chain is built from TRBV6-2 or TRBV6-3 and TRBJ1-2, with D possibly matching TRBD1 (5 bases). This CDR3 spans 15 amino acids. V was clipped by 2 bases and J by 8 bases, with 18 bases between them. Germline V CDR1 and CDR2: MNHEY, SVGEGT. The CDR3 here is CASSYPLPDRRGYTF. The CDR3 bases are TGTGCCAGCAGTTACCCTCTACCCGACAGACGAGGCTACACCTTC.

This clonotype occurred a few times. The chain employs TRBV20-1 and TRBJ2-5, with 9 bases identical to TRBD2. The CDR3 is 12 amino acids. V lost 4 bases and J lost 6; bases outside the gene matches: 3. Germline V gene lookup returns CDR1 DFQATT and CDR2 SNEGSKA (reference sequence). Here the CDR3 DNA reads TGCAGTGCTAAACTAGCGGGCCAGACCCAGTACTTC. As protein: CSAKLAGQTQYF.

The chain uses TRBV18 and TRBJ2-3, with 13 bases identical to TRBD2. Trimming cost V 6 bases and J 6 bases; bases outside gene matches: 12. The germline CDR1 and CDR2 sequences are KGHSH and LQKENI. The CDR3 is 17 amino acids. The CDR3 loop is CASSRRTGLAGKDTQYF. The CDR3 nucleotides are TGTGCCAGCTCTCGTCGTACGGGACTAGCGGGGAAGGATACGCAGTATTTT. The full variable domain, completed using reference TRBV18 and TRBJ2-3, is NAGVMQNPRHLVRRRGQEARLRCSPMKGHSHVYWYRQLPEEGLKFMVYLQKENIIDESGMPKERFSAEFPKEGPSILRIQQVVRGDSAAYFCASSRRTGLAGKDTQYFGPGTRLTVL.

As regards this clonotype: A junction end diverges from the germline sequence, so it may reflect a read error. CDR3 sequence reads: CGARRNDRGNYGYTF. The CDR3 bases are TGCGGTGCTAGAAGAAATGACAGGGGGAACTATGGCTACACCTTC. This chain links TRBV20-1 with TRBJ1-2; 9 bases are shared with TRBD1. The CDR3 covers 15 residues. The germline V gene encodes CDR1 DFQATT and CDR2 SNEGSKA (reference sequence).

This clonotype has only a few counts. The V call is TRBV20-1, the J call TRBJ2-3; perhaps TRBD2 as D (6 bases). The CDR3 spans 13 residues. Germline V CDR1 and CDR2: DFQATT, SNEGSKA (reference sequence). V was cut by 1 base and J by 4 bases, with 9 bases left in between. The CDR3 is CSARVGSADTQYF. The CDR3 DNA sequence: TGCAGTGCTAGAGTCGGGAGCGCAGATACGCAGTATTTT.

This clonotype was found a few times. V is TRBV11-2 and J is TRBJ1-2, with D possibly being TRBD1 (5 bases). V was pared by 5 bases and J by 3 bases, with 19 bases between. The germline gives CDR1 SGHAT, CDR2 FQNNGV. The CDR3 spans 16 residues. CDR3 loop: CASSLPRGPNYYGYTF. Written as DNA, the CDR3 is TGTGCCAGCAGCCTCCCCCGGGGACCGAATTACTATGGCTACACCTTC. Filled out from reference TRBV11-2 and TRBJ1-2, the complete variable domain reads EAGVAQSPRYKIIEKRQSVAFWCNPISGHATLYWYQQILGQGPKLLIQFQNNGVVDDSQLPKDRFSAERLKGVDSTLKIQPAKLEDSAVYLCASSLPRGPNYYGYTFGSGTRLTVV.

V gene TRBV11-1 combines with J gene TRBJ1-2; 7 positions match TRBD1. Germline V gene data show CDR1 as SGHAT and CDR2 as FQDESV (reference sequence). V shed 1 base, J shed 5 bases, and the junction held 10 bases outside the gene matches. This CDR3 has 16 residues. CDR3 DNA sequence: TGTGCCAGCAGCTTAGTTCCGGGACAGTGGAAATATGGCTACACCTTC. It codes for CASSLVPGQWKYGYTF.

The chain uses TRBV19 and TRBJ1-1, with 9 positions matching TRBD1. CDR1 LNHDA and CDR2 SQIVND come from the germline V gene (reference sequence). The CDR3 covers 12 residues. V was clipped by 9 bases and J by 8 bases; unmatched bases: 7. CDR3 bases: TGTGCCAGCGGGACAGGGTTGCCCGAAGCTTTCTTT. This encodes CASGTGLPEAFF.

This clonotype has more than one count but fewer than ten. The rearrangement uses TRBV11-3 and TRBJ2-7; TRBD2 might be the D (6 bases). In germline, CDR1 is SGHNT, CDR2 YENEEA. The CDR3 is 17 amino acids. V lost 5 bases, J lost 4 bases, and 24 bases lay in between. The CDR3 loop reads CASSPGEFNRFGYEQYF. The DNA of the CDR3 is TGTGCCAGCAGCCCGGGGGAATTTAATAGGTTTGGGTACGAGCAGTACTTC.

In its sample, this clonotype was seen a few times. CDR3 in DNA: TGTGCCAGCTCACCTTACCGGGAGCTGTATGGCTACACCTTC. Translating it yields CASSPYRELYGYTF. V usage is TRBV18 and J usage is TRBJ1-2; D unclear. V was clipped by 3 bases and J by 5 bases, with 13 bases between them. CDR3 length: 14 amino acids. Germline-derived CDR1 and CDR2 are KGHSH and LQKENI.

The chain couples TRBV27 to TRBJ2-1; 8 bases align to TRBD1. V shed 5 bases and J 2 bases; nucleotides not matched to a gene: 8. This CDR3 spans 16 amino acids. Germline assignment: CDR1 MNHEY and CDR2 SMNVEV (reference sequence). CDR3 residues: CASSQQGVSTYNEQFF. Written as DNA, the CDR3 is TGTGCCAGCAGTCAACAGGGGGTTAGCACCTACAATGAGCAGTTCTTC.